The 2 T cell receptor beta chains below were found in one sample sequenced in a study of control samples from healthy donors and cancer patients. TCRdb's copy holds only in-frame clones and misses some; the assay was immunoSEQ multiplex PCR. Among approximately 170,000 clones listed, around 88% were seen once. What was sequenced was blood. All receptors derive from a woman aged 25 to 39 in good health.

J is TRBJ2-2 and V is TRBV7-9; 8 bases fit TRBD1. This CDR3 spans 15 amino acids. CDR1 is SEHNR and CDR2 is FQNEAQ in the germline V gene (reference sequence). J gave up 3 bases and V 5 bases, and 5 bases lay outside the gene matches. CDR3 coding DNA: TGTGCCAGCAGCGCTAACAGGGGGGACACCGGGGAGCTGTTTTTT. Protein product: CASSANRGDTGELFF.

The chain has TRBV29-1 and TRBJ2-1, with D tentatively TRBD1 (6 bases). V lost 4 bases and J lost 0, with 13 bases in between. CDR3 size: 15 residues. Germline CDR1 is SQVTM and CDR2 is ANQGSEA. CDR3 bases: TGCAGCGTTGGGTATGGACAGAGCTCCTACAATGAGCAGTTCTTC. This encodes CSVGYGQSSYNEQFF.